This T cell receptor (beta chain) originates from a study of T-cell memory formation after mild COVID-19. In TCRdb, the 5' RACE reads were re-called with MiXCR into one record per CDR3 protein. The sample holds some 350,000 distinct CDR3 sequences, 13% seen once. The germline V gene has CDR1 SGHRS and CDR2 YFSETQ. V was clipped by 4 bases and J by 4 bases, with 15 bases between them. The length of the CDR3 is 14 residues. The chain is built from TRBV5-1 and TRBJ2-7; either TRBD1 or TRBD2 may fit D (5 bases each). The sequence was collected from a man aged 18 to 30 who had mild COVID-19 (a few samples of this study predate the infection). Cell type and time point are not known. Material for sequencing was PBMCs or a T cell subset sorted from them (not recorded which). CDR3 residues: CASSLTEGMYEQYF. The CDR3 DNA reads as TGCGCCAGCAGCCTTACCGAGGGGATGTACGAGCAGTACTTC.